The 32 T cell receptor beta chains presented below share a single source sample, sequenced in a study of blood T cell repertoires in COVID-19. Some clones are missing from TCRdb's copy, which holds only in-frame ones; the method was immunoSEQ multiplex PCR. The sample records a few hundred thousand clones, 70% to 90% being singletons. The sequenced sample was PBMCs or T cells enriched from blood (not recorded which). The receptors come from a woman aged 18-29 years who had been exposed to COVID-19.

This chain links TRBV28 with TRBJ1-1; D is possibly TRBD1 (5 bases). Trimming pared 3 bases from V and 0 bases from J, leaving 11 bases between. Germline CDR1 reads MDHEN; CDR2 reads SYDVKM. The CDR3 has 15 amino acids. The CDR3 DNA sequence: TGTGCCAGCAGTTTCGGGGGATCCTTGAACACTGAAGCTTTCTTT. It specifies CASSFGGSLNTEAFF.

The chain is built from TRBV25-1 and TRBJ2-1; the match to TRBD1 covers 10 bases. Germline loops: CDR1 MGHDK, CDR2 SYGVNS. The CDR3 sequence is 16 residues long. V shed 1 base and J 6 bases; nucleotides not matched to a gene: 6. Here the CDR3 reads CASSEFGTGDINEQFF. The CDR3 DNA follows: TGTGCCAGCAGTGAATTTGGGACAGGGGATATCAATGAGCAGTTCTTC.

This clone was seen more than once but under ten times. This sequence joins TRBV12-3 or TRBV12-4 and TRBJ1-2, with a possible D match to TRBD1 (5 bases). The V gene lost 3 bases and the J gene lost 5 bases, with 10 bases spanning the gap. The CDR3 length is 13 residues. CDR3 amino acids: CASSFPGPYGYTF. DNA for the CDR3: TGTGCCAGCAGTTTCCCAGGGCCTTATGGCTACACCTTC.

V gene TRBV28 combines with J gene TRBJ2-7; D is uncertain. The CDR3 is 13 residues long. Germline V gene lookup returns CDR1 MDHEN and CDR2 SYDVKM. Between the trimmed V and J ends, which lost 3 bases and 0 bases, there was a span of 6 bases. The CDR3 DNA reads as TGTGCCAGCAGTTTTCACAGCTCCTACGAGCAGTACTTC. The encoded protein is CASSFHSSYEQYF.

V is TRBV2 and J is TRBJ1-1; 8 positions agree with TRBD1. This CDR3 contains 11 residues. The junction had 2 bases not matched to a gene; V was cut back by 8 bases and J by 6 bases. CDR1 and CDR2 from the germline V gene are SNHLY and FYNNEI. The CDR3 region is CASYRGAEAFF. The CDR3 region has the DNA TGTGCCAGCTACAGGGGGGCTGAAGCTTTCTTT.

The chain combines TRBV20-1 with TRBJ2-7; D unclear. V lost 3 bases to trimming and J lost 4 bases, with 7 bases between them. The length of the CDR3 is 11 residues. Germline lookup yields CDR1 DFQATT and CDR2 SNEGSKA (reference sequence). The CDR3 loop is CSASKEYEQYF. For the CDR3, the DNA is TGCAGTGCTAGTAAAGAGTACGAGCAGTACTTC.

This chain connects TRBV9 to TRBJ2-1; 12 bases align to TRBD2. Germline V lookup: CDR1 SGDLS, CDR2 YYNGEE. Trimming took 4 bases from V and 8 from J; bases not matched to a gene: 4. CDR3 length equals 14 residues. CDR3 region: CASSFLAGGDEQFF. The CDR3 coding sequence is TGTGCCAGCAGCTTCCTAGCGGGAGGGGATGAGCAGTTCTTC.

This clone was counted a single time. J is TRBJ2-5 and V is TRBV5-1; no clear D gene. Trimming removed 4 bases at V and 2 bases at J, with 12 bases between. Germline V gives CDR1 SGHRS, CDR2 YFSETQ. The CDR3 length is 14 residues. For the CDR3, the DNA is TGCGCCAGCAGCCCCTTCGCGGAGCAAGAGACCCAGTACTTC. It encodes CASSPFAEQETQYF.

The gene calls are TRBV28 and TRBJ2-1; D might be TRBD2 (7 bases). Germline V gives CDR1 MDHEN, CDR2 SYDVKM. Trimming took off 2 bases at V and 5 bases at J, with 13 bases between the two ends. CDR3 length: 15 amino acids. CDR3 bases: TGTGCCAGCAGTTTAGGGGGGGCCCCTCACAATGAGCAGTTCTTC. Translated, it gives CASSLGGAPHNEQFF.

The rearrangement uses TRBV7-9 and TRBJ2-7; weak D call: TRBD1 (5 bases). V lost 3 bases, J lost 1 base, and 7 bases lay in between. CDR1 and CDR2 (germline): SEHNR, FQNEAQ (reference sequence). The CDR3 spans 13 residues. CDR3 in amino acids: CASSFRQSYEQYF. DNA of the CDR3: TGTGCCAGCAGCTTTCGACAGTCCTACGAGCAGTACTTC.

The DNA for the CDR3 is TGTGCCAGCAGCCAGGGCTATCTTGGAAACACCATATATTTT. Its translation is CASSQGYLGNTIYF. The rearrangement joins TRBV25-1 to TRBJ1-3; maybe TRBD1 (5 bases). The CDR3 contains 14 residues. The V gene lost 6 bases and the J gene lost 3 bases, with 12 bases spanning the gap. The germline CDR1 and CDR2 sequences are MGHDK and SYGVNS. The full variable domain, its missing parts supplied by reference TRBV25-1 and TRBJ1-3, is EADIYQTPRYLVIGTGKKITLECSQTMGHDKMYWYQQDPGMELHLIHYSYGVNSTEKGDLSSESTVSRIRTEHFPLTLESARPSHTSQYLCASSQGYLGNTIYFGEGSWLTVV.

This chain joins TRBV7-2 and TRBJ2-3; tentative D call: TRBD2 (6 bases). V lost 4 bases and J lost 9, with 20 bases in between. Germline CDR1 and CDR2: SGHTA and FQGNSA. The CDR3 consists of 15 residues. Here the CDR3 DNA reads TGTGCCAGCAGCTATCGGGAGCCCGGGGGTGGGACGCAGTATTTT. The encoded protein is CASSYREPGGGTQYF.

The rearrangement links TRBV7-2 to TRBJ2-3; 8 nucleotides align to TRBD1. The trim removed 10 bases at V and 6 bases at J, leaving 12 bases unmatched. Germline lookup yields CDR1 SGHTA and CDR2 FQGNSA. CDR3 length: 14 amino acids. The CDR3 DNA follows: TGTGCCATCAACCGGCAGGGGGCTGGGGATACGCAGTATTTT. Amino acids: CAINRQGAGDTQYF.

In this sample, this clone turned up a few times. The CDR3 region has the DNA TGTGCCAGCAGCTTAATGGACAGGGTGGGAGGGGAGCAGTTCTTC. This gives the protein CASSLMDRVGGEQFF. The gene calls are TRBV7-8 and TRBJ2-1, with D maybe TRBD1 (8 bases). CDR1 is SGHVS and CDR2 is FQNEAQ in the germline V gene. Trimming took 2 bases from V and 10 from J, leaving 18 bases between them. This CDR3 is built from 15 residues. Full variable domain (rest looked up from reference TRBV7-8 and TRBJ2-1): GAGVSQSPRYKVAKRGQDVALRCDPISGHVSLFWYQQALGQGPEFLTYFQNEAQLDKSGLPSDRFFAERPEGSVSTLKIQRTQQEDSAVYLCASSLMDRVGGEQFFGPGTRLTVL.

DNA of the CDR3: TGCGCCAGCAGTCAATCGTTCCGAGACACCTTCTCTGGGGCCAACGTCCTGACTTTC. Encoded protein: CASSQSFRDTFSGANVLTF. V usage is TRBV23-1 and J usage is TRBJ2-6, with no clear D. TRBV23-1 is an ORF, and what it does is uncertain. The V and J ends lost 0 bases and 0 bases respectively, with 15 bases between them. This CDR3 has 19 residues.

V and J are TRBV7-2 and TRBJ1-6; a possible D gene is TRBD1 (5 bases). The germline V gene has CDR1 SGHTA and CDR2 FQGNSA. V lost 4 bases and J lost 11, with 18 bases in between. The CDR3 totals 15 residues. For the CDR3, the DNA is TGTGCCAGCAGCTCCAATGTTGGGACTTTTACACCCCTCCACTTT. Translated, it gives CASSSNVGTFTPLHF.

For the CDR3, the DNA is TGCGCCAGCAGCTTGGACCCTGTCGGGGGCACTGAAGCTTTCTTT. Its translation: CASSLDPVGGTEAFF. This rearrangement joins TRBV5-1 to TRBJ1-1; tentatively, D is TRBD1 (5 bases). Germline V gene lookup returns CDR1 SGHRS and CDR2 YFSETQ. The length of the CDR3 is 15 residues. Trimming took 0 bases from V and 4 from J, leaving 13 bases between them.

CDR3 protein: CASSLGQRETQYF. The CDR3, as DNA: TGTGCCAGCAGCTTAGGTCAGAGGGAGACCCAGTACTTC. The J gene is TRBJ2-5, the V gene TRBV7-8; D not resolved. CDR1 is SGHVS, CDR2 FQNEAQ, per germline. The CDR3 has 13 amino acids. V was clipped by 1 base and J by 5 bases, with 8 bases between them. The variable domain in full, completed from reference TRBV7-8 and TRBJ2-5, reads GAGVSQSPRYKVAKRGQDVALRCDPISGHVSLFWYQQALGQGPEFLTYFQNEAQLDKSGLPSDRFFAERPEGSVSTLKIQRTQQEDSAVYLCASSLGQRETQYFGPGTRLLVL.

This rearrangement joins TRBV7-9 to TRBJ1-1; tentative D call: TRBD1 (5 bases). This CDR3 region has 18 residues. The V gene lost 4 bases and the J gene lost 1 base, with 22 bases spanning the gap. In germline, CDR1 is SEHNR, CDR2 FQNEAQ (reference sequence). The CDR3 nucleotides read TGTGCCAGCAGCTCCGCTCTAGGGGTACGTGGCGGGAACACTGAAGCTTTCTTT. Translated: CASSSALGVRGGNTEAFF.

The gene calls are TRBV6-5 and TRBJ2-3; D is unclear. This CDR3 comprises 12 residues. Trimming removed 6 bases at V and 1 base at J, with 5 bases between. Germline CDR1 is MNHEY and CDR2 is SVGAGI. The CDR3: CASSYGTDTQYF. Here the CDR3 DNA reads TGTGCCAGCAGCTATGGCACAGATACGCAGTATTTT.

The rearrangement links TRBV18 to TRBJ2-7; D possibly corresponds to TRBD2 (5 bases). This CDR3 is 12 amino acids long. Trimming removed 4 bases from V and 5 bases from J, with 9 bases in between. Germline assignment: CDR1 KGHSH and CDR2 LQKENI. This CDR3 is CASSLTNNEQYF. Written as DNA, the CDR3 is TGTGCCAGCTCACTGACTAATAACGAGCAGTACTTC.

The V and J genes are TRBV15 and TRBJ2-5; TRBD2 matches at 9 bases. Germline CDR1 reads LNHNV; CDR2 reads YYDKDF (reference sequence). The CDR3 has 17 residues. The trim removed 1 base at V and 2 bases at J, leaving 8 bases unmatched. The CDR3, as DNA: TGTGCCACCAGCAGAGGGGGGCTAGCGGGACGTCAAGAGACCCAGTACTTC. It specifies CATSRGGLAGRQETQYF.

The chain links TRBV12-3 or TRBV12-4 to TRBJ1-1; 7 nucleotides agree with TRBD1. V dropped 7 bases and J dropped 6; count of bases not matched to a gene: 8. The CDR3 runs 13 residues. CDR3 amino acids: CASNPGGLAEAFF. For the CDR3, the DNA is TGTGCCAGCAACCCAGGGGGATTAGCTGAAGCTTTCTTT.

The genes are TRBV27 and TRBJ2-2, with D perhaps TRBD2 (5 bases). The CDR3 is 16 amino acids. Trimming removed 2 bases from V and 3 bases from J, with 13 bases in between. Looked up from germline, CDR1 is MNHEY and CDR2 is SMNVEV (reference sequence). The CDR3 sequence is CASSLIGGTDTGELFF. CDR3 DNA: TGTGCCAGCAGTTTAATAGGAGGAACCGACACCGGGGAGCTGTTTTTT.

Only one count was recorded for this clone. The rearrangement uses TRBV12-3 or TRBV12-4 and TRBJ2-1; 7 nucleotides line up with TRBD1. V lost 5 bases and J lost 8; bases outside the gene matches: 0. The CDR3 is made up of 11 amino acids. Written as DNA, the CDR3 is TGTGCCAGCAGTACAGGGGATGAGCAGTTCTTC. Its protein product is CASSTGDEQFF.

This clone has just a few counts. The chain employs TRBV11-1 and TRBJ1-6; D gene ambiguous. CDR1 is SGHAT, CDR2 FQDESV, per germline (reference sequence). This CDR3 spans 14 amino acids. V was cut by 3 bases and J by 7 bases, with 10 bases left in between. CDR3 in DNA: TGTGCCAGCAGCTTTGGCGGAAACAATTCACCCCTCCACTTT. Translation: CASSFGGNNSPLHF.

The chain uses TRBV2 and TRBJ2-2; possibly TRBD1 for D (6 bases). Germline CDR1 is SNHLY and CDR2 is FYNNEI. This CDR3 comprises 14 residues. The germline V and J ends were trimmed by 7 bases and 1 base, with 10 bases remaining between them. The CDR3 region is CASTRTENTGELFF. The CDR3 coding sequence is TGTGCCAGCACCAGGACAGAGAACACCGGGGAGCTGTTTTTT.

The chain is built from TRBV10-2 and TRBJ2-1; D perhaps matches TRBD1 (6 bases). The CDR3 covers 17 residues. Germline V gene lookup returns CDR1 WSHSY and CDR2 SAAADI. Trimming removed 0 bases at V and 5 bases at J, with 17 bases between. The CDR3 coding sequence is TGCGCCAGCAGTGAGTCGACGGTAAGGGGGTCCCACAATGAGCAGTTCTTC. It yields the protein CASSESTVRGSHNEQFF.

V is TRBV27 and J is TRBJ1-5, with D possibly TRBD1 on 5 matching bases. Trimming pared 6 bases from V and 0 bases from J, leaving 9 bases between. Per germline, CDR1 MNHEY and CDR2 SMNVEV (reference sequence). This CDR3 contains 14 residues. CDR3 loop: CASSRGYSNQPQHF. The CDR3 DNA is TGTGCCAGCAGCCGGGGGTATAGCAATCAGCCCCAGCATTTT.

The chain employs TRBV7-2 and TRBJ2-5; TRBD2 might be the D (5 bases). V dropped 2 bases and J dropped 5 bases, with 12 bases sitting between them. In germline, CDR1 is SGHTA, CDR2 FQGNSA. This CDR3 has 14 residues. CDR3 sequence (DNA): TGTGCCAGCAGCTTAAGTGGGCAGCGGGAGACCCAGTACTTC. Encoded protein: CASSLSGQRETQYF. Drawing the rest from reference TRBV7-2 and TRBJ2-5, the complete variable domain is GAGVSQSPSNKVTEKGKDVELRCDPISGHTALYWYRQSLGQGLEFLIYFQGNSAPDKSGLPSDRFSAERTGGSVSTLTIQRTQQEDSAVYLCASSLSGQRETQYFGPGTRLLVL.

This chain uses TRBV4-1 with TRBJ2-7; 9 nucleotides agree with TRBD1. After removal of 4 bases from V and 3 bases from J, the junction contained 7 bases not matched to a gene. The CDR3 is 15 residues long. The V gene's germline CDR1 is MGHRA and CDR2 YSYEKL. Here the CDR3 DNA reads TGCGCCAGCAGCCCATTCGGACAGGGGAGCTACGAGCAGTACTTC. Amino acid sequence: CASSPFGQGSYEQYF.

This chain uses TRBV10-2 with TRBJ2-7, with 10 bases fitting TRBD2. Germline trimming cut 6 bases from V and 2 bases from J; bases unmatched to any gene: 4. There are 14 residues in the CDR3. Germline-derived CDR1 and CDR2 are WSHSY and SAAADI. CDR3 sequence: CASSTSGTTYEQYF. DNA of the CDR3: TGCGCCAGCAGCACTAGCGGGACTACCTACGAGCAGTACTTC.